This TCR beta chain was retrieved from a study of PD-L1 blockade in urothelial cancer. Overall study context: Treatment start was followed by blood analysis at 3 weeks (second dose) and again at 6 weeks.

Germline CDR1 and CDR2: SQVTM and ANQGSEA. V shed 5 bases and J shed 0 bases, with 12 bases lying between them. The CDR3 sequence is 14 residues long. The data were produced by immunoSEQ multiplex PCR, yet TCRdb's version contains in-frame clones alone and is incomplete. The table shows some 87,000 clones, with roughly 84% occurring only once. Indicated time point: pretreatment peripheral blood. The chain recombines TRBV29-1 with TRBJ2-3; TRBD1 is a possible D gene (5 bases). Sequences were derived from PBMCs, sampled around atezolizumab (anti-PD-L1) treatment. This sequence originates from a man between 60 and 75 years old with urothelial cancer. The CDR3 loop reads CSVRGSASTDTQYF. CDR3 bases: TGCAGCGTTAGGGGTTCGGCGAGCACAGATACGCAGTATTTT.